Reported below is one TCR beta chain. Its antigen specificity is not known. Base qualities are not at hand, and no much larger clone is one base apart. CDR1 and CDR2 are drawn from the germline V gene (reference sequence): SGHKS, YYEKEE. Trimming removed 1 base from V and 5 bases from J, leaving 9 bases between the germline ends. The CDR3 starts with the cysteine, ends with the phenylalanine, and has 13 residues. The retained sequence is limited to the CDR3, 39 bases, with the frame set at the first base. In the ViraFEST assay, PBMC were stimulated with viral peptide pools, and antigen-specific CD4+ T cell clonotypes were then identified by expansion using TCR sequencing. After around ten days of culture, CD4+ T cells were isolated with the EasySep CD4+ T cell isolation kit. Each participant received two doses of an mRNA SARS-CoV-2 vaccine, either BNT162b2 or mRNA-1273. The absence of prior SARS-CoV-2 infection in healthy vaccine recipients was confirmed by negative nucleocapsid antibodies before and after vaccination. Around 2.1 million PBMC per well were cultured with 10 ug/ml peptides in IMDM containing 5% human AB serum, roughly 10 IU/ml IL-2 and gentamicin. Half of the culture medium was replaced with fresh IL-2-containing medium on days 3 and 7. Unless noted otherwise, every peptide stimulation condition was cultured in triplicate wells. Using Ficoll-Paque Plus gradient centrifugation, PBMC were separated from whole blood and then either used fresh or cryopreserved at -140C. Overlapping peptide pools spanned the spike proteins of SARS-CoV-2 and the common cold coronaviruses HCoV-NL63, HCoV-OC43 and HCoV-229E. The QIAamp micro DNA kit was used to extract genomic DNA from the cultured CD4+ T cells.

The data are from a study of vaccination effects on CD4 cells after COVID-19 (dated by TCRdb to 2022 to 2024). Background on the whole study: Post-vaccine samples across the study were collected a median of 72 days after the second dose, with a range of 14 to 241. Cultures from other donors in the study were sequenced using the Oncomine TCR Beta short-read assay on an Illumina iSeq 100. The study compared SARS-CoV-2 spike-specific CD4+ TCR repertoires before and after mRNA vaccination in COVID-19 convalescent patients and infection-naive vaccine recipients. A total of approximately 9 COVID-19 convalescent patients and a few SARS-CoV-2-naive healthy vaccine recipients were included in the full study.

The protocol used for the library was the immunoSEQ multiplex PCR assay. DNA from the cultured, isolated CD4+ T cells was subjected to TCR beta CDR3 sequencing. For the original study's pipeline: Non-productive TCR sequences were removed, reads were trimmed to the CDR3 region, and CDR3s of at least 7 amino acids were retained. The MANAFEST web app was used to identify antigen-specific clonotypes by comparing expansion in peptide wells with expansion in reference cultures. To be called positive, a clone needed expansion at FDR<0.05 compared with the reference and with all other wells, an odds ratio greater than 5, and a frequency greater than 0.1% in two replicate wells. A clonotype was defined as cross-reactive if the clonotype was significantly expanded both in SARS-CoV-2 spike wells and in at least one common cold coronavirus spike condition. CDR3 similarity was assessed by Levenshtein distance using the stringdist R package, and unrooted trees were constructed with ape in R 3.6.1. TCRdb took over this immuneACCESS table, retaining in-frame rearrangements with V and J assigned. Such tables are incomplete; in checked studies, under half of the missing clones stem from an unresolved V gene, and the remainder is unexplained. The V and J calls and clone size come from that table; D and trimming were worked out from the DNA. This sample gives roughly 71,000 clones in total; 76% of them show up just once. Clones ranked in the top ten supply more than 0.9% of the sample.

Results the study describes overall, beyond this receptor: The study was limited by a small number of convalescent patients, and early post-infection timepoints were lacking. In healthy vaccine recipients, vaccine-induced clones were almost all SARS-CoV-2 mono-reactive, with only 1 of 255 being cross-reactive with common cold coronaviruses. Both infection-induced and vaccine-induced clones contracted markedly at late post-vaccination timepoints, which is consistent with waning T cell responses.

The sequencing here drew on CD4+ T cells from PBMCs cultured with HCoV-OC43 spike peptides, taken after COVID-19 vaccination. In the paper's terms, the cell subset or site label means: HCoV-OC43 spike overlapping peptide pool stimulation. The sequence was collected from a human donor who received a COVID-19 vaccine. The chain uses TRBV5-5 and TRBJ1-1, and possibly TRBD1, on 5 matching bases. The nucleotides are TGTGCCAGCAGCTTGAGGGGAGGGACTGAAGCTTTCTTT. It specifies CASSLRGGTEAFF. Reference TRBV5-5 and TRBJ1-1 proteins supply the regions before and after the CDR3; the full variable domain is: DAGVTQSPTHLIKTRGQQVTLRCSPISGHKSVSWYQQVLGQGPQFIFQYYEKEERGRGNFPDRFSARQFPNYSSELNVNALLLGDSALYLCASSLRGGTEAFFGQGTRLTVV.